The 24 T cell receptor beta chains in this list originate from one sample, sequenced in a study of blood T cell repertoires in COVID-19. The repertoire was sequenced with immunoSEQ multiplex PCR; TCRdb's copy has only in-frame clones and lacks some. The sample has tens of thousands of clones; around nine tenths are singletons. The sequenced material came from peripheral blood. All receptors come from a woman older than 75 with acute or convalescent COVID-19.

The chain has TRBV2 and TRBJ1-5; D remains ambiguous. Per germline, CDR1 SNHLY and CDR2 FYNNEI. The V end lost 3 bases, the J end lost 4 bases, and 10 bases lay between the germline ends. The CDR3 consists of 14 residues. CDR3 nucleotides: TGTGCCAGCAGTGAGTCCCGAGGAAATCAGCCCCAGCATTTT. Translating gives CASSESRGNQPQHF. Complete variable domain (other parts from reference TRBV2 and TRBJ1-5): EPEVTQTPSHQVTQMGQEVILRCVPISNHLYFYWYRQILGQKVEFLVSFYNNEISEKSEIFDDQFSVERPDGSNFTLKIRSTKLEDSAMYFCASSESRGNQPQHFGDGTRLSIL.

This rearrangement joins TRBV2 to TRBJ2-7, with 8 bases identical to TRBD1. CDR3 size: 16 residues. From germline, CDR1 is SNHLY and CDR2 FYNNEI. This CDR3 reads CASSEGMDRATYEQYV. In DNA, the CDR3 is TGTGCCAGCAGCGAAGGAATGGACAGGGCGACCTACGAGCAGTACGTC.

This clone is medium-sized within its sample. This chain joins TRBV7-6 and TRBJ2-1; D is ambiguous. This CDR3 comprises 13 residues. Germline loops: CDR1 SGHVS, CDR2 FNYEAQ. Trimming took 2 bases from V and 3 from J, leaving 5 bases between them. The CDR3 region is CASSLSGYNEQFF. The CDR3, as DNA: TGTGCCAGCAGCTTATCAGGCTACAATGAGCAGTTCTTC.

The rearrangement joins TRBV6-4 to TRBJ1-1; D possibly corresponds to TRBD1 (5 bases). Germline CDR1 is MRHNA and CDR2 is SNTAGT. The CDR3 extends over 15 amino acids. Trimming shortened V by 2 bases and J by 5 bases, and 15 bases separated the two germline ends. Here the CDR3 reads CASSDEATARTEAFF. The CDR3 DNA sequence: TGTGCCAGCAGTGACGAGGCGACAGCAAGGACTGAAGCTTTCTTT.

V and J are TRBV28 and TRBJ2-1; TRBD1 might be the D (6 bases). Trimming removed 4 bases from V and 12 bases from J, with 34 bases in between. From germline, CDR1 is MDHEN and CDR2 SYDVKM. The CDR3 runs 19 residues. The CDR3 here is CASSSDRRFYNERPRAQFF. CDR3 nucleotide sequence: TGTGCCAGCAGTTCTGACAGGAGATTCTACAATGAGCGTCCCAGGGCGCAGTTCTTC.

The chain combines TRBV6-4 with TRBJ2-3; 10 nucleotides agree with TRBD2. The V and J ends lost 5 bases and 3 bases, in that order; junction bases with no gene match: 5. The CDR3 extends over 15 amino acids. Germline V gives CDR1 MRHNA, CDR2 SNTAGT. The CDR3 DNA reads TGTGCCAGCAGTTCACTAGCGGGGTATACAGATACGCAGTATTTT. This translates into CASSSLAGYTDTQYF.

The chain links TRBV7-2 to TRBJ1-1, with D possibly matching TRBD1 (5 bases). The CDR3 has 13 residues. V was clipped by 5 bases and J by 4 bases, with 11 bases between them. Germline V gives CDR1 SGHTA, CDR2 FQGNSA. This CDR3 reads CASSASRGTEAFF. Here the CDR3 DNA reads TGTGCCAGCAGCGCCTCAAGGGGCACTGAAGCTTTCTTT.

This clone appeared a single time. The chain is built from TRBV5-1 and TRBJ1-5; TRBD1 aligns across 7 bases. This CDR3 region has 14 residues. Germline V gene sequence: CDR1 SGHRS, CDR2 YFSETQ. Trimming cost V 4 bases and J 5 bases; bases outside gene matches: 6. The CDR3 nucleotides read TGCGCCAGCAGCCCGGGGACAGCCGATCAGCCCCAGCATTTT. As protein: CASSPGTADQPQHF.

This chain connects TRBV6-5 to TRBJ1-1; 10 positions match TRBD1. V trimming: 5 bases; J trimming: 11 bases; junction bases outside the gene matches: 11. The CDR3 length is 14 residues. Germline V gives CDR1 MNHEY, CDR2 SVGAGI. CDR3 residues: CASSKPGQGHRAFF. CDR3 DNA sequence: TGTGCCAGCAGTAAACCGGGACAGGGGCATCGGGCTTTCTTT.

The rearrangement links TRBV4-2 to TRBJ2-3; D unclear. Trimming pared 1 base from V and 0 bases from J, leaving 8 bases between. The CDR3 consists of 15 residues. Germline assignment: CDR1 LGHNA and CDR2 YNFKEQ. CDR3 loop: CASSQVSTSTDTQYF. In nucleotides, the CDR3 is TGTGCCAGCAGCCAAGTCTCCACTAGCACAGATACGCAGTATTTT.

The count of this clone is one. The rearrangement uses TRBV6-5 and TRBJ2-2, with 8 bases fitting TRBD1. The V gene end was trimmed by 7 bases and the J gene end by 5 bases; junction bases not matched to a gene: 3. Per the germline V gene, CDR1 is MNHEY and CDR2 is SVGAGI. The CDR3 contains 13 residues. The CDR3 protein is CASIQGATGELFF. In nucleotides, the CDR3 is TGTGCCAGCATCCAGGGGGCTACCGGGGAGCTGTTTTTT.

The rearrangement joins TRBV6-6 to TRBJ2-3; weak D call: TRBD2 (6 bases). The CDR3 loop spans 15 amino acids. Germline CDR1 reads MNHNY; CDR2 reads SVGAGI (reference sequence). With 7 bases removed from V and 0 bases from J, the gap between germline ends came to 14 bases. The CDR3: CASIGSGQSTDTQYF. Here the CDR3 DNA reads TGTGCCAGCATTGGAAGCGGGCAAAGCACAGATACGCAGTATTTT.

The chain combines TRBV19 with TRBJ1-5; D call uncertain. V was clipped by 5 bases and J by 0 bases, with 8 bases between them. Germline CDR1 reads LNHDA; CDR2 reads SQIVND (reference sequence). The CDR3 is 14 residues long. The CDR3 protein is CASSYSDSNQPQHF. In nucleotides, the CDR3 is TGTGCCAGTAGTTACAGTGATAGCAATCAGCCCCAGCATTTT.

V gene TRBV19 combines with J gene TRBJ1-1; 7 bases match TRBD1. CDR3 size: 15 residues. Germline trimming cut 7 bases from V and 3 bases from J; bases unmatched to any gene: 11. Germline V CDR1 and CDR2: LNHDA, SQIVND (reference sequence). The CDR3 is CASNSRRDSYTEAFF. The CDR3 nucleotides read TGTGCCAGTAACTCGCGCCGGGACAGCTACACTGAAGCTTTCTTT. Full variable domain (rest looked up from reference TRBV19 and TRBJ1-1): DGGITQSPKYLFRKEGQNVTLSCEQNLNHDAMYWYRQDPGQGLRLIYYSQIVNDFQKGDIAEGYSVSREKKESFPLTVTSAQKNPTAFYLCASNSRRDSYTEAFFGQGTRLTVV.

The chain uses TRBV30 and TRBJ2-1, with a possible D match to TRBD2 (7 bases). CDR3 size: 15 residues. CDR1 and CDR2 from the germline V gene are GTSNPN and SVGIG (reference sequence). V lost 2 bases, J lost 8 bases, and 19 bases lay in between. The CDR3 DNA follows: TGTGCCTGGAGTCGGGAGGACAGTGGGGGTCATGAGCAGTTCTTC. Translating gives CAWSREDSGGHEQFF.

The CDR3 loop is CASSLQGHAGDGYTF. The CDR3 bases are TGCGCCAGCAGCTTGCAGGGACACGCCGGTGATGGCTACACCTTC. This sequence joins TRBV5-1 and TRBJ1-2; D possibly corresponds to TRBD1 (6 bases). V dropped 1 base and J dropped 6 bases, with 16 bases sitting between them. Germline lookup yields CDR1 SGHRS and CDR2 YFSETQ. The CDR3 contains 15 residues.

V is TRBV7-9 and J is TRBJ1-5; 8 bases align to TRBD1. V was pared by 5 bases and J by 4 bases, with 4 bases of the junction left unmatched. The CDR3 contains 14 residues. Germline V lookup: CDR1 SEHNR, CDR2 FQNEAQ (reference sequence). For the CDR3, the DNA is TGTGCCAGCAGCCAACAGGGGGGTAATCAGCCCCAGCATTTT. Translating gives CASSQQGGNQPQHF. Using reference TRBV7-9 and TRBJ1-5 for the parts outside the CDR3, the full variable domain is DTGVSQNPRHKITKRGQNVTFRCDPISEHNRLYWYRQTLGQGPEFLTYFQNEAQLEKSRLLSDRFSAERPKGSFSTLEIQRTEQGDSAMYLCASSQQGGNQPQHFGDGTRLSIL.

This clone was observed once. The chain is built from TRBV4-1 and TRBJ2-2, with TRBD1 matching over 9 bases. This CDR3 has 16 amino acids. The V and J ends lost 4 bases and 0 bases, in that order; junction bases with no gene match: 3. Germline V gene lookup returns CDR1 MGHRA and CDR2 YSYEKL. CDR3 protein: CASSLWTGANTGELFF. The CDR3 DNA sequence: TGCGCCAGCAGCCTATGGACAGGGGCGAACACCGGGGAGCTGTTTTTT.

The rearrangement joins TRBV19 to TRBJ1-1, with TRBD1 matching over 7 bases. Trimming at V came to 5 bases and at J to 6 bases, leaving 12 bases not matched to a gene. Germline CDR1 reads LNHDA; CDR2 reads SQIVND (reference sequence). The CDR3 consists of 15 residues. For the CDR3, the DNA is TGTGCCAGTAGTCGCCGGAAGGCTACAGGGGCTGAAGCTTTCTTT. Protein product: CASSRRKATGAEAFF. The entire variable domain, with the rest obtained from reference TRBV19 and TRBJ1-1, is as follows: DGGITQSPKYLFRKEGQNVTLSCEQNLNHDAMYWYRQDPGQGLRLIYYSQIVNDFQKGDIAEGYSVSREKKESFPLTVTSAQKNPTAFYLCASSRRKATGAEAFFGQGTRLTVV.

The CDR3 protein is CASSELQLNTEAFF. DNA for the CDR3: TGTGCCAGCAGTGAATTACAGTTAAACACTGAAGCTTTCTTT. The rearrangement uses TRBV2 and TRBJ1-1; D remains unclear. The germline V gene encodes CDR1 SNHLY and CDR2 FYNNEI. V was clipped by 2 bases and J by 2 bases, with 9 bases between them. This CDR3 is built from 14 residues.

The V call is TRBV11-3, the J call TRBJ2-5, with D unresolved. V lost 4 bases and J 7 bases, leaving 13 bases between the germline ends. From germline, CDR1 is SGHNT and CDR2 YENEEA. The CDR3 runs 13 residues. CDR3 sequence: CASSSSLRATQYF. The CDR3, as DNA: TGTGCCAGCAGCTCCTCCCTAAGAGCGACCCAGTACTTC.

The genes are TRBV7-7 and TRBJ2-2; no definite D call. Germline CDR1 is SSHAT and CDR2 is FNYEAQ (reference sequence). V lost 10 bases, J lost 3 bases, and 3 bases lay in between. The CDR3 is 10 amino acids. The CDR3 DNA reads as TGTGCCATCTACACCGGGGAGCTGTTTTTT. Protein product: CAIYTGELFF. Filled out from reference TRBV7-7 and TRBJ2-2, the complete variable domain reads GAGVSQSPRYKVTKRGQDVTLRCDPISSHATLYWYQQALGQGPEFLTYFNYEAQPDKSGLPSDRFSAERPEGSISTLTIQRTEQRDSAMYRCAIYTGELFFGEGSRLTVL.

The J gene is TRBJ1-1, the V gene TRBV30; D not certain. V dropped 0 bases and J dropped 4 bases, with 15 bases sitting between them. There are 15 residues in the CDR3. Germline CDR1 is GTSNPN and CDR2 is SVGIG (reference sequence). CDR3 sequence: CAWSVDTEIGTEAFF. CDR3 bases: TGTGCCTGGAGTGTAGATACGGAGATAGGCACTGAAGCTTTCTTT.

The V gene is TRBV6-5, the J gene TRBJ1-5, with TRBD1 identical over 7 bases. Per the germline V gene, CDR1 is MNHEY and CDR2 is SVGAGI. This CDR3 is built from 15 residues. With 6 bases clipped from V and 1 base from J, the junction kept 6 bases outside the gene matches. This CDR3 reads CASRSRDRSNQPQHF. CDR3 DNA sequence: TGTGCCAGCAGGTCCCGGGACAGAAGCAATCAGCCCCAGCATTTT.